One T cell receptor (beta chain) is described in this entry. Its target antigen remains unknown. Base quality data are lacking; no much larger clone is found one base away. These data originate in a study of T-cell memory formation after mild COVID-19 (dated by TCRdb to the early 2020s). About the investigation overall: TCR sequence clusters from the two donors were found to be largely donor specific. The cohort comprised two young, previously healthy adult volunteers, one female and one male. In a couple of donors, T-cell clones that expanded and contracted after mild COVID-19 were tracked by sequencing TCRalpha and TCRbeta repertoires over time. The investigation overall reported the following: Some responding clones were found in pre-infection memory, which suggests that pre-existing cross-reactive memory T cells took part in the SARS-CoV-2 response. The study covered only a couple of mild cases, and larger cohorts including severe cases with pre-infection samples were considered necessary. SARS-CoV-2 specificity of the second-wave clones peaking on day 37 was not confirmed. Contracting CD4+ clones turned up mainly in the CM and EM memory subsets, whereas EMRA was where CD8+ clones were enriched. Balanced CD4/CD8 phenotypes were observed for clones contracting from day 15 to 85, whereas a bias towards CD4+ was observed for a second wave of clones expanding from day 15 to 37.

Data came from an Illumina NovaSeq 6000. TCRalpha and TCRbeta cDNA libraries were built by 5'RACE with constant-segment primers, adding sample barcodes and unique molecular identifiers. RNA was extracted from every sample with Trizol reagent. Amplification of the libraries took two PCR steps, and the second step added a second sample barcode plus Illumina TruSeq adapters. The libraries were sequenced on an Illumina NovaSeq using 2 x 150 bp paired-end reads. The source study handled its data this way. With migec v1.2.7, reads were demultiplexed and then collapsed into UMI-guided consensus sequences. Using mixcr v2.1.11, UMI consensuses were aligned to TRA and TRB V and J templates and then assembled into clonotypes. A clonotype was counted as expanded or contracted only if both edgeR and NoisET called the change significant, with noise models trained on biological replicates. edgeR calls used a false discovery rate-adjusted p below 0.01 and a log2 fold-change threshold of 1. PCA with hierarchical clustering of max-normalized trajectories of the 1000 most abundant clonotypes was used as exploratory dynamics analysis. Each responding clone was given a CD4 or CD8 phenotype based on the CD4+ and CD8+ repertoires, which had been sequenced separately. TCRdb passed the public sequencing reads through fastp at Q25 and MiXCR, retaining productive beta sequences. When rows share a CDR3 protein, they turn into one entry using the most common DNA and genes. The V and J calls were not made by the authors but by TCRdb's processing. The sample table lists 400,000 to 450,000 distinct CDR3 sequences, roughly 17% of them with a count of one. The ten top clones hold approximately 21% of the sample.

The CDR3 starts with the cysteine, ends with the phenylalanine, and has 10 residues. Only the CDR3 region is kept as DNA, spanning 30 bases read in frame from base 1. The V and J ends are trimmed by 2 bases and 8 bases, leaving 3 bases between them. Ficoll-Paque density gradient centrifugation was used to isolate PBMCs. Sequencing input: PBMCs or a T cell subset sorted from them (not recorded which). This sequence was found in a man younger than 35 who had mild COVID-19 (a few samples of this study predate the infection). The sample titles of this study are shuffled in the database, so cell type and time point are left out; the donor was told from shared clones. The rearrangement joined TRBV12-3 or TRBV12-4 to TRBJ1-1, with no confident D gene call. The CDR3 region reads CASSLREAFF. The nucleotide sequence is TGTGCCAGCAGTTTAAGGGAAGCTTTCTTT.